These 11 T cell receptor beta chains were sequenced from one sample in a study of blood T cell repertoires in COVID-19. Sequencing was performed with immunoSEQ multiplex PCR; in TCRdb, only in-frame clones are kept and a portion is missing. Of about 150,000 clones listed, approximately 80% were seen once; the top ten hold approximately 5%. What was sequenced was peripheral blood. These receptors all stem from a woman aged 45-59 years with acute or convalescent COVID-19.

This rearrangement joins TRBV7-2 to TRBJ1-4; tentative D call: TRBD1 (6 bases). Looked up from germline, CDR1 is SGHTA and CDR2 is FQGNSA. With 5 bases removed from V and 4 bases from J, the gap between germline ends came to 17 bases. The CDR3 loop spans 16 amino acids. CDR3 DNA: TGTGCCAGCAGCGCGCTGGGGGCAGGGAGTAATGAAAAACTGTTTTTT. This sequence encodes CASSALGAGSNEKLFF.

The chain carries TRBV6-4 and TRBJ2-1; 7 bases match TRBD1. V shed 4 bases and J 3 bases; nucleotides not matched to a gene: 0. This CDR3 has 13 residues. Per germline, CDR1 MRHNA and CDR2 SNTAGT. The chain's CDR3 is CASSGDSYNEQFF. For the CDR3, the DNA is TGTGCCAGCAGTGGGGACAGCTACAATGAGCAGTTCTTC.

The gene calls are TRBV4-3 and TRBJ1-4; maybe TRBD1 (5 bases). Trimming removed 4 bases from V and 10 bases from J, with 13 bases in between. The length of the CDR3 is 13 residues. Germline V lookup: CDR1 LGHNA, CDR2 YSLEER. CDR3 residues: CASSRSGRGKLFF. CDR3 coding DNA: TGCGCCAGCAGCCGGAGTGGTAGGGGAAAACTGTTTTTT.

The chain joins TRBV7-2 to TRBJ2-7, with D hard to call. Germline values: CDR1 SGHTA, CDR2 FQGNSA. The CDR3 sequence is 15 residues long. V lost 1 base and J 0 bases, leaving 10 bases between the germline ends. The CDR3 DNA reads TGTGCCAGCAGCTTAGGACCCGACAACTCCTACGAGCAGTACTTC. Translation: CASSLGPDNSYEQYF. Filled out from reference TRBV7-2 and TRBJ2-7, the complete variable domain reads GAGVSQSPSNKVTEKGKDVELRCDPISGHTALYWYRQSLGQGLEFLIYFQGNSAPDKSGLPSDRFSAERTGGSVSTLTIQRTQQEDSAVYLCASSLGPDNSYEQYFGPGTRLTVT.

The chain combines TRBV21-1 with TRBJ2-1; TRBD2, the table's D call, lacks a check against the DNA. TRBV21-1 represents a pseudogene. The CDR3 is 15 amino acids. As DNA, the CDR3 is TGTGCCAGCAGCAAAGCGGCTAGCGGGGCTAATGAGCAGTTCTTC. Its translation: CASSKAASGANEQFF.

The J gene is TRBJ2-3, the V gene TRBV19; maybe TRBD2 (5 bases). CDR1 LNHDA and CDR2 SQIVND come from the germline V gene (reference sequence). Trimming left V 5 bases short and J 5 bases short, with 17 bases between. CDR3 length equals 15 residues. CDR3 sequence (DNA): TGTGCCAGTAGTTCCATCAGCGGCGGGCAAGATACGCAGTATTTT. Translation: CASSSISGGQDTQYF.

The V and J genes are TRBV7-2 and TRBJ1-1; TRBD1 agrees at 7 bases. CDR1 SGHTA and CDR2 FQGNSA come from the germline V gene. J lost 9 bases, V lost 5 bases, and 15 bases had no gene match. The CDR3 covers 15 residues. CDR3 in amino acids: CASSPRTGYAPQAFF. CDR3 DNA sequence: TGTGCCAGCAGCCCCAGGACAGGATACGCACCCCAAGCTTTCTTT.

This clone has only one observation. CDR3 in DNA: TGTGCCAGCAGCCAAGGGGACAGGGTTAACGTCCTGACTTTC. Its protein is CASSQGDRVNVLTF. The gene calls are TRBV14 and TRBJ2-6; TRBD1 aligns across 9 bases. This CDR3 is 14 amino acids long. V shed 1 base and J 10 bases; nucleotides not matched to a gene: 2. CDR1 is SGHDN and CDR2 is FVKESK in the germline V gene.

The chain is built from TRBV7-8 and TRBJ2-7; the D gene is possibly TRBD1 (6 bases). The CDR3 spans 14 residues. Germline V gene data show CDR1 as SGHVS and CDR2 as FQNEAQ. V lost 3 bases and J 2 bases, leaving 11 bases between the germline ends. DNA of the CDR3: TGTGCCAGCAGCTTCTCCACAGGGACCTACGAGCAGTACTTC. Its translation: CASSFSTGTYEQYF.

The chain is built from TRBV5-4 and TRBJ1-1; 7 bases are shared with TRBD1. The J segment lost 1 base and the V segment lost 1 base, leaving 4 bases of the junction unmatched. CDR3 length: 15 amino acids. Per the germline V gene, CDR1 is SGHNT and CDR2 is YYREEE (reference sequence). The CDR3 DNA sequence: TGTGCCAGCAGCTTGTGGGCAGGGGGGAACACTGAAGCTTTCTTT. It translates to CASSLWAGGNTEAFF.

This chain connects TRBV4-3 to TRBJ2-7; D remains ambiguous. Germline CDR1 LGHNA, CDR2 YSLEER. Deletions cut 0 bases from V and 2 bases from J, with 14 bases between. This CDR3 comprises 16 residues. This chain's CDR3 is CASSQEETVLPYEQYF. CDR3 nucleotide sequence: TGCGCCAGCAGCCAAGAAGAAACAGTCCTACCCTACGAGCAGTACTTC.